This TCR beta chain originates from a study of OX40 agonist ivuxolimab in advanced cancers. Study-level background: Ivuxolimab, which targeted the costimulatory receptor OX40 (CD134), was an agonistic, fully human IgG2 monoclonal antibody. Of the approximately 50 dose-escalation patients, hepatocellular carcinoma was present in about 20, melanoma in approximately 15, renal cell carcinoma in 9 and head and neck cancer in 9. The purpose of peripheral TCRbeta sequencing was to test whether ivuxolimab changed TCR sequence diversity and led to clonal T-cell expansion. The paper covers the monotherapy dose-escalation part of the phase I ivuxolimab trial, which included N of about 50 patients. Partial responses occurred in three dose-escalation patients: two with cutaneous melanoma and one with hepatocellular carcinoma. Prior anti-PD-1, anti-PD-L1 or anti-CTLA-4 therapy was permitted, and checkpoint inhibitors had been received by about two fifths of dose-escalation patients. Intravenous ivuxolimab was administered to patients every 2 weeks at six dose levels: 0.01, 0.1, 0.3, 1.5, 3 and 10 mg/kg. In the dose-escalation cohort, 75% to 85% of patients were male, and the mean age was 60 years with a range of roughly 20 to 85.

For sequencing of the TCRbeta CDR3 region, genomic DNA was extracted from the sorted cells. TCRbeta CDR3 regions were sequenced using the immunoSEQ Assay. The immuneACCESS repertoire file appears here via TCRdb, limited to in-frame rearrangements. These files lack a portion of the clones; in checked studies, under half of the deficit traces to unresolved V genes, and the cause of the others is not known. The sample data list under 35,000 clones, and around 84% of these were observed just once. Approximately 21% of the sample comes from the top ten. V was cut back by 6 bases and J by 4 bases, leaving a gap of 14 bases between them. For CDR1 and CDR2, the germline V gene lists KGHSH and LQKENI. CDR3 length: 14 amino acids, cysteine to phenylalanine. Here the CDR3 DNA is all that survives: 42 bases in frame from base 1. Patients with autoimmune disease history or receiving systemic immunosuppression were excluded from the trial. In every dose cohort, peripheral blood was drawn for TCR sequencing at baseline, cycle 4 day 1, and cycle 7 day 1. The samples were drawn from a first-in-human, open-label, multicenter phase I dose-escalation trial of ivuxolimab. Adults with locally advanced or metastatic head and neck squamous cell, hepatocellular, melanoma or renal cell carcinoma were enrolled in the trial. Before TCR sequencing, CD4+ T cells and CD8+ T cells from peripheral blood were sorted into separate populations.

Broader findings and caveats from the paper: The antigen specificity of the clonally expanded peripheral T cells was not determined. Partial responders in the 0.1-3.0 mg/kg groups had among the lowest normalized peripheral clonal expansion, especially among CD8+ T cells. After ivuxolimab, CD8+ T cells had more expanded clones than CD4+ T cells on average. At doses from 0.1 to 3.0 mg/kg, clonal expansion was seen in both CD4+ and CD8+ blood T cells between baseline and week 6. Low levels of normalized T-cell clonal expansion were also seen in some patients who did not respond.

Worth noting for this clone: This receptor's antigen is unknown. No qualities accompany the bases; no much larger clone lies one base away.

Recombination linked TRBV18 to TRBJ2-3; confidence is insufficient to name the D gene. The sample consisted of CD4+ or CD8+ T cells sorted from blood, taken in a trial of the OX40 agonist ivuxolimab. This receptor was obtained from an adult with an advanced solid tumor such as melanoma, head and neck, liver or kidney cancer. The bases are TGTGCCAGCTCGGAACCGGGTCTCGCAGATACGCAGTATTTT. It encodes CASSEPGLADTQYF.